This TCR beta chain was sequenced in a study of shared clonotypes between healthy human individuals. Broader study findings: Of the naive CD4 clonotypes, roughly 5.2% were shared across a few donors. Sampling involved blood alone; tissue repertoires likely differ.

On this clone itself: The antigen is undetermined.

Profiled with immunoSEQ multiplex PCR; TCRdb holds only in-frame clones, not every one. Of approximately 600,000 clones detected, about 95% appear once; the ten largest clones hold approximately 0.12%. The CDR3 extends over 14 amino acids. Trimming stripped 4 bases from V and 1 base from J, with 11 bases between. Germline lookup yields CDR1 SGDLS and CDR2 YYNGEE. The naive CD8 population came from CD45RO-negative cells selected for CCR7, without terminally differentiated effector memory CD45RA+ cells. Donation came from healthy HIV-negative adults that had no recent acute infections or vaccinations. Specimen: naive CD8+ T cells sorted from blood. The receptor's source is a woman aged 25 to 39 in good health. The chain links TRBV9 to TRBJ1-1; D ambiguous. CDR3 amino acids: CASSIDRGNTEAFF. The CDR3 DNA is TGTGCCAGCAGCATCGACCGAGGGAACACTGAAGCTTTCTTT.